The present T cell receptor (beta chain) was sequenced within a study of technical replicates of blood from a handful of donors. Germline CDR1 is MNHEY and CDR2 is SVGAGI. This CDR3 is 15 amino acids long. Trimming cost V 0 bases and J 0 bases, with 6 bases left between them. The protocol was immunoSEQ multiplex PCR, while the TCRdb copy is restricted to in-frame clones and leaves out a portion. Counted here are tens of thousands of clones, roughly 94% occurring once; the ten biggest clones make up more than 0.35%. The receptor's source is a human donor in good health. The chain is built from TRBV6-5 and TRBJ1-3, with D unresolved. Sequencing was performed on T cells isolated from PBMCs. The CDR3 here is CASSYSISSGNTIYF. In DNA form, the CDR3 reads TGTGCCAGCAGTTACTCAATCAGCTCTGGAAACACCATATATTTT.